Listed below are T cell receptor beta chains from one sample, sequenced in a study of T cells in Graves' hyperthyroidism and ophthalmopathy. TCRdb reanalysed the multiplex PCR reads using MiXCR and keeps one entry per CDR3 protein. The sample lists 250,000 to 350,000 distinct CDR3 sequences; over 15% were seen once. Sequences were obtained from blood. These receptors originate from a woman in her sixties or seventies with Graves' ophthalmopathy. Both conserved end residues are part of each CDR3. The D gene is left open where the match is weak. Clone size is not always given. Where it is, it says once, few, many or a class for expanded clones.

v_call,j_call,clone_size,d_call,cdr3_aa,cdr3_nt
TRBV20-1,TRBJ1-5,many,-,CSARVGVNSNQPQHF,TGCAGTGCTAGAGTTGGGGTTAATAGCAATCAGCCCCAGCATTTT
TRBV28,TRBJ1-5,many,TRBD1,CASSRQGAQYQPQHF,TGTGCCAGCAGCCGACAGGGGGCGCAATATCAGCCCCAGCATTTT
TRBV20-1,TRBJ2-1,many,TRBD2,CSARDRQRGARHEQFF,TGCAGTGCTAGAGACCGCCAGCGGGGGGCTCGTCATGAGCAGTTCTTC
TRBV5-1,TRBJ2-5,-,TRBD1,CASSLSGTGGSETQYF,TGCGCCAGCAGCTTATCAGGGACAGGGGGTAGCGAGACCCAGTACTTC
TRBV5-5,TRBJ2-2,-,-,CASSLDPYRLYGELFF,TGTGCCAGCAGCTTGGACCCCTACAGGCTCTACGGGGAGCTGTTTTTT
TRBV18,TRBJ2-1,few,-,CASSPLLASQVYNEQFF,TGTGCCAGCTCACCCCTCCTAGCGAGCCAAGTTTACAATGAGCAGTTCTTC
TRBV7-9,TRBJ2-2,many,TRBD2,CASSSKSGRTNTGELFF,TGTGCCAGCAGCTCCAAGAGCGGGAGGACGAACACCGGGGAGCTGTTTTTT
TRBV5-6,TRBJ1-3,-,-,CASSFYGTSSGNTIYF,TGTGCCAGCAGCTTTTACGGCACCAGCTCTGGAAACACCATATATTTT
TRBV4-3,TRBJ1-5,-,-,CASSQDIARGNQPQHF,TGCGCCAGCAGCCAAGATATTGCTAGAGGGAATCAGCCCCAGCATTTT
TRBV6-2/TRBV6-3,TRBJ2-3,few,-,CASRNLTLAGLDTQYF,TGTGCCAGCAGAAACCTGACTTTGGCGGGGTTAGATACGCAGTATTTT
TRBV7-2,TRBJ2-3,many,-,CASSLEGGNTDTQYF,TGTGCCAGCAGCTTAGAGGGCGGCAACACAGATACGCAGTATTTT
TRBV2,TRBJ2-7,many,-,CAIARGYEQYF,TGTGCCATCGCTCGCGGCTACGAGCAGTACTTC
TRBV19,TRBJ1-4,-,-,CASSALTATNEKLFF,TGTGCCAGTAGTGCACTGACGGCAACTAATGAAAAACTGTTTTTT
TRBV2,TRBJ1-5,few,-,CASSDFGNQPQHF,TGTGCCAGCAGTGATTTCGGCAATCAGCCCCAGCATTTT
TRBV4-2,TRBJ2-5,many,TRBD2,CASSLGLAGVETQYF,TGTGCCAGCAGCCTGGGACTAGCGGGAGTCGAGACCCAGTACTTC
TRBV20-1,TRBJ2-7,many,TRBD1,CSTGQGRREQYF,TGCAGTACCGGACAGGGGCGGAGGGAGCAGTACTTC
TRBV13,TRBJ2-1,few,TRBD1,CASSGAGQGESRNEQFF,TGTGCCAGCAGCGGGGCGGGCCAGGGGGAGAGTCGGAATGAGCAGTTCTTC
TRBV19,TRBJ1-1,many,-,CASSAGLGRTEAFF,TGTGCCAGTAGTGCGGGACTCGGCAGGACTGAAGCTTTCTTT
TRBV5-1,TRBJ1-1,many,-,CASSFDTNTEAFF,TGCGCCAGCTCGTTCGACACAAACACTGAAGCTTTCTTT
TRBV20-1,TRBJ2-1,many,-,CSARVFGGLNNEQFF,TGCAGTGCTAGGGTTTTTGGGGGGCTCAACAATGAGCAGTTCTTC
TRBV3-1,TRBJ2-7,many,-,CASSGLRSSYEQYF,TGTGCCAGCAGCGGGCTCAGGAGCTCCTACGAGCAGTACTTC
TRBV7-9,TRBJ1-2,many,-,CASSLNLGYTF,TGTGCCAGCAGCTTAAATTTAGGCTACACCTTC
TRBV15,TRBJ2-1,few,-,CATSPMRKGYNEQFF,TGTGCCACCAGTCCCATGAGAAAGGGTTACAATGAGCAGTTCTTC
TRBV7-2,TRBJ2-5,many,-,CASSPNAPYQETQYF,TGTGCCAGCAGCCCGAACGCACCCTACCAAGAGACCCAGTACTTC
TRBV18,TRBJ2-3,many,TRBD1,CASSPGQGRTDTQYF,TGTGCCAGCTCACCGGGACAGGGAAGAACAGATACGCAGTATTTT
TRBV7-6,TRBJ2-2,-,-,CASSGVYGELFF,TGTGCCAGTTCGGGGGTATACGGGGAGCTGTTTTTT
TRBV7-2,TRBJ2-1,many,TRBD2,CASSFLAGGLYNEQFF,TGTGCCAGCAGCTTTTTGGCGGGGGGGTTGTACAATGAGCAGTTCTTC
TRBV12-3/TRBV12-4,TRBJ1-1,many,-,CAITSGVTEAFF,TGTGCCATCACCTCAGGGGTCACTGAAGCTTTCTTT
TRBV19,TRBJ2-7,few,-,CASSRGGLSYEQYF,TGTGCCAGTAGTAGGGGGGGCCTCTCCTACGAGCAGTACTTC
TRBV5-1,TRBJ2-6,few,-,CASSVMTSGANVLTF,TGCGCCAGCAGCGTAATGACCTCTGGGGCCAACGTCCTGACTTTC
TRBV2,TRBJ1-6,many,TRBD1,CASTGVDSPLHF,TGTGCCTCTACAGGGGTAGATTCACCCCTCCACTTT
TRBV6-1,TRBJ1-1,-,TRBD1,CASTPDREEGTEAFF,TGTGCCAGCACCCCGGACAGGGAGGAGGGCACTGAAGCTTTCTTT
TRBV6-2/TRBV6-3,TRBJ1-1,many,-,CASSLEGDTEAFF,TGTGCCAGCAGTTTGGAGGGTGACACTGAAGCTTTCTTT
TRBV5-6,TRBJ2-1,many,TRBD2,CASSSLAGDYNEQFF,TGTGCCAGCAGCTCACTAGCGGGGGATTACAATGAGCAGTTCTTC
TRBV3-1,TRBJ2-5,few,-,CASSQGSGPVLYF,TGTGCCAGCAGCCAAGGCTCGGGGCCCGTCCTGTACTTC
TRBV20-1,TRBJ2-3,-,TRBD2,CSASRTSGATDTQYF,TGCAGTGCTAGCAGGACTAGCGGGGCCACAGATACGCAGTATTTT
TRBV5-4,TRBJ2-5,-,TRBD1,CASSLTGEETQYF,TGTGCCAGCAGCCTGACAGGGGAAGAGACCCAGTACTTC
TRBV12-3/TRBV12-4,TRBJ1-1,many,TRBD1,CASIRDRGAAAFF,TGTGCCAGCATCCGGGACAGGGGCGCTGCAGCTTTCTTT
TRBV20-1,TRBJ2-1,many,TRBD2,CSATLGAGGPRNEQFF,TGCAGTGCCACCCTAGGGGCGGGGGGGCCTAGGAATGAGCAGTTCTTC
TRBV2,TRBJ1-3,-,TRBD1,CASSARTGFITGNTIYF,TGTGCCAGCAGTGCACGGACAGGGTTTATCACTGGAAACACCATATATTTT
TRBV2,TRBJ1-2,many,-,CAAVQENYGYTF,TGTGCCGCGGTACAGGAGAACTATGGCTACACCTTC